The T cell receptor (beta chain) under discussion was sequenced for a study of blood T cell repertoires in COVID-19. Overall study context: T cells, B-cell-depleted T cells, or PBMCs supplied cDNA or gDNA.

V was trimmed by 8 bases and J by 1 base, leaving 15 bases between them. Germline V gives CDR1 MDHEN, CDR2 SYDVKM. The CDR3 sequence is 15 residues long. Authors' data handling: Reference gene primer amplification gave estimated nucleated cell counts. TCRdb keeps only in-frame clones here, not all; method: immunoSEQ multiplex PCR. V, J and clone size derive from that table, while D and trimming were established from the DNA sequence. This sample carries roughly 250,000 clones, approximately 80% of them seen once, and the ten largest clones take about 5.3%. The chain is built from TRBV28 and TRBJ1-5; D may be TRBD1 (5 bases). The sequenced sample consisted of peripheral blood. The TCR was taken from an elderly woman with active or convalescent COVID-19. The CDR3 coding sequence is TGTGCCAGCGGAGCCCCGGGGGGGAGCAATCAGCCCCAGCATTTT. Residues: CASGAPGGSNQPQHF.